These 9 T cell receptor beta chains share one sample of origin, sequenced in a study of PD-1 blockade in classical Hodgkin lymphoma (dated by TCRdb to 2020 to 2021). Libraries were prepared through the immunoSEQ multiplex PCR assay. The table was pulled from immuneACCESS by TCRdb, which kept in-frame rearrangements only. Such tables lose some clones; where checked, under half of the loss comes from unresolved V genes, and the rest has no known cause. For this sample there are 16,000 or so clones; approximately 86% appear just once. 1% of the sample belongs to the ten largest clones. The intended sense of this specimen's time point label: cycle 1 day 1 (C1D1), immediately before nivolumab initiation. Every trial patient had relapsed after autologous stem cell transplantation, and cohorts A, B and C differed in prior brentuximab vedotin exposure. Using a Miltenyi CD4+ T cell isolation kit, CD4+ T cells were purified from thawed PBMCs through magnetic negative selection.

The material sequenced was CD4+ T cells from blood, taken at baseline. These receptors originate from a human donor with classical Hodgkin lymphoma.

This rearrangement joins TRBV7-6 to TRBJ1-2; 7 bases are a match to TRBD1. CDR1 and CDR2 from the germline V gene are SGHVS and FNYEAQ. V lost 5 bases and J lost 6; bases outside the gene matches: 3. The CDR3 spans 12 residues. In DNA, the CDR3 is TGTGCCAGCAGCGAGGGGGCGCATGGCTACACCTTC. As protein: CASSEGAHGYTF.

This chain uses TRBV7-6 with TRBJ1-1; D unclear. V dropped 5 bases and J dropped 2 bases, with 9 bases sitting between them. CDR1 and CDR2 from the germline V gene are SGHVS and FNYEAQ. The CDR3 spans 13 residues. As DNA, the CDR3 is TGTGCCAGCAGCCAACTAACCAACACTGAAGCTTTCTTT. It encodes CASSQLTNTEAFF.

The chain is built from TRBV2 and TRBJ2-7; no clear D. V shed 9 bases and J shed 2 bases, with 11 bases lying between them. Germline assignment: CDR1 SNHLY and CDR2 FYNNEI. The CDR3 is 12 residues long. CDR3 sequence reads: CASGSGTYEQYF. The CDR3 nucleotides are TGTGCCAGTGGGTCCGGAACCTACGAGCAGTACTTC.

The CDR3 protein is CASEELGTGELFF. The DNA for the CDR3 is TGTGCCAGCGAGGAACTCGGGACCGGGGAGCTGTTTTTT. This sequence joins TRBV28 and TRBJ2-2; D is unclear. Germline V gives CDR1 MDHEN, CDR2 SYDVKM. Trimming took off 8 bases at V and 5 bases at J, with 12 bases between the two ends. The CDR3 is 13 amino acids.

The CDR3 loop reads CASSLGGNTEAFF. The CDR3 DNA reads TGCGCCAGCAGCTTGGGGGGAAACACTGAAGCTTTCTTT. The rearrangement links TRBV5-1 to TRBJ1-1; D unclear. This CDR3 has 13 residues. CDR1 is SGHRS, CDR2 YFSETQ, per germline. Trimming removed 0 bases at V and 2 bases at J, with 5 bases between.

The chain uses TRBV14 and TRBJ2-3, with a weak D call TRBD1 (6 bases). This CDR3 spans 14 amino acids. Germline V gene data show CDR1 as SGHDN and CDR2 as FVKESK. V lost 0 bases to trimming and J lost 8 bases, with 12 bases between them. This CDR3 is CASSQDFRGATQYF. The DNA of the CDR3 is TGTGCCAGCAGCCAAGATTTCAGGGGTGCTACGCAGTATTTT.

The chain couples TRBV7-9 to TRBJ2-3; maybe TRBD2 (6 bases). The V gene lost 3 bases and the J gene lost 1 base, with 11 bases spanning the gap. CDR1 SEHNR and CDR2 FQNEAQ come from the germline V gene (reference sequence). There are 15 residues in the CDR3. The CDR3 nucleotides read TGTGCCAGCAGCTTGGGACTCCCAGGCACAGATACGCAGTATTTT. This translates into CASSLGLPGTDTQYF.

CDR3 region: CASSETGQGNSPLHF. The CDR3 DNA reads as TGTGCCAGCAGTGAAACGGGACAGGGTAATTCACCCCTCCACTTT. The V and J genes are TRBV2 and TRBJ1-6, with TRBD1 identical over 9 bases. The V and J ends lost 2 bases and 6 bases, in that order; junction bases with no gene match: 2. Germline-derived CDR1 and CDR2 are SNHLY and FYNNEI. The CDR3 is 15 amino acids.

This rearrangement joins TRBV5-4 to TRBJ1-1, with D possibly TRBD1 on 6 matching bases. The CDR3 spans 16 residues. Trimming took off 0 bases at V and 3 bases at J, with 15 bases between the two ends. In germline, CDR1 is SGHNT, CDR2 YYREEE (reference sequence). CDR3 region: CASSLGGRGGYTEAFF. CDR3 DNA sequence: TGTGCCAGCAGCTTGGGGGGGCGAGGGGGTTACACTGAAGCTTTCTTT.